A single count supports the clone carrying this T cell receptor (beta chain). Measured with immunoSEQ multiplex PCR; TCRdb has only the in-frame clones, and not every one. Among almost 95,000 clones listed, around nine tenths were seen once. The sample originates from a study of blood T cell repertoires in COVID-19. The wider study: The United States, Italy and Spain were the sources of the acute and convalescent COVID-19 samples.

Looked up from germline, CDR1 is SNHLY and CDR2 is FYNNEI. V gave up 1 base and J gave up 3 bases, with 14 bases separating them. The CDR3 runs to 16 residues. What was sequenced was peripheral blood. This TCR was sampled from a woman between 55 and 75 years old with COVID-19, enrolled during active disease. The V call is TRBV2, the J call TRBJ2-3; D is possibly TRBD2 (5 bases). The CDR3 reads CASSEGTASSTDTQYF. CDR3 bases: TGTGCCAGCAGTGAAGGTACGGCTAGCTCGACAGATACGCAGTATTTT.